The clone carrying this T cell receptor beta chain rates as medium-sized. Sequencing was performed with immunoSEQ multiplex PCR; in TCRdb, only in-frame clones are kept and a portion is missing. Among around 25,000 clones listed, approximately 40% were seen once. Co-plating was performed using 200,000 CFSE-labeled responder cells and 200,000 irradiated, violet-dye-labeled stimulator cells. This entry comes from a study of graft-versus-host responses after intestinal transplantation. Study summary: Every one of the recipients received anti-thymocyte globulin induction and afterwards took tacrolimus and steroids for around 3 years.

Study results and limitations: Detected in recipient marrow were GvH clones, some of which were first observed in ileum or blood.

The V gene lost 2 bases and the J gene lost 7 bases, with 15 bases spanning the gap. The CDR3 totals 14 residues. Germline-derived CDR1 and CDR2 are SGHDT and YYEEEE. The J gene is TRBJ1-1, the V gene TRBV5-6; D remains ambiguous. The sequence was obtained from a human patient who received an intestinal transplant. The specimen comprised alloreactive CD4+ T cells from a mixed lymphocyte reaction culture, sampled before intestinal transplant. This sample's subset: CFSE-low proliferating T cells sorted from approximately 6-day pre-transplant mixed lymphocyte reaction (GvH or HvG direction). CDR3 DNA: TGTGCCAGCAGCTTTGGACTGGGAACGGATGAAGCTTTCTTT. Protein product: CASSFGLGTDEAFF.